This T cell receptor beta chain stems from a study of blood T cells in healthy people across ages. V was shortened by 4 bases and J by 3 bases, with 10 bases between the two germline ends. Germline V gives CDR1 MGHDK, CDR2 SYGVNS. CDR3 length: 13 amino acids. PCR was performed a second time for roughly 6 to 12 cycles using a sample-barcoded 5' primer and a J-beta primer mix. Researchers report that a template-switch adaptor with 12 random nucleotides tagged each cDNA molecule. MiXCR was run by TCRdb on the 5' RACE reads, yielding one entry per CDR3 protein. The sample shows roughly 1,300,000 distinct CDR3 sequences, approximately 59% of them seen only once.

Sequences were obtained from blood. V gene TRBV25-1 combines with J gene TRBJ2-7; D remains ambiguous. The sequence was obtained from a man aged 18 to 29 in good health. CDR3 nucleotides: TGTGCCAGCAGTGGAGGAGCCCTCTACGAGCAGTACTTC. Translated: CASSGGALYEQYF.